The 24 T cell receptor beta chains in this list originate from one sample, sequenced in a study of OX40 agonist ivuxolimab in advanced cancers. Only in-frame clones appear in the TCRdb table, and some are missing; sequencing was by immunoSEQ multiplex PCR. The sample yields roughly 56,000 clones, 79% seen once. Source: CD4+ or CD8+ T cells sorted from blood, taken in a trial of the OX40 agonist ivuxolimab. These receptors were collected from an adult with an advanced solid tumor such as melanoma, head and neck, liver or kidney cancer.

This rearrangement joins TRBV7-3 to TRBJ2-3; D unclear. The germline CDR1 and CDR2 sequences are SGHTA and FQGTGA. V was cut by 3 bases and J by 2 bases, with 6 bases left in between. The CDR3 loop spans 13 amino acids. DNA of the CDR3: TGTGCCAGCAGCTTTCAGATCACAGATACGCAGTATTTT. It codes for CASSFQITDTQYF.

The genes are TRBV11-2 and TRBJ1-1; TRBD1 aligns across 7 bases. V was clipped by 5 bases and J by 1 base; unmatched bases: 10. The CDR3 consists of 16 residues. Germline CDR1 reads SGHAT; CDR2 reads FQNNGV. CDR3 coding DNA: TGTGCCAGCAGCCCTCCCTGGGACAGTTCGAACACTGAAGCTTTCTTT. This codes for CASSPPWDSSNTEAFF.

The CDR3 region is CASSVYPANTEAFF. For the CDR3, the DNA is TGTGCCAGCAGCGTTTACCCGGCGAACACTGAAGCTTTCTTT. This chain uses TRBV9 with TRBJ1-1; D remains unclear. In germline, CDR1 is SGDLS, CDR2 YYNGEE. This CDR3 is 14 amino acids long. Trimming took 2 bases from V and 1 from J, leaving 9 bases between them.

The chain joins TRBV5-1 to TRBJ2-2; the match to TRBD1 covers 10 bases. In germline, CDR1 is SGHRS, CDR2 YFSETQ. V was pared by 2 bases and J by 6 bases, with 7 bases of the junction left unmatched. The CDR3 extends over 16 amino acids. The CDR3 nucleotides are TGCGCCAGCAGCTTTATGGGACAGGGGTCGGCCGGGGAGCTGTTTTTT. It encodes CASSFMGQGSAGELFF.

The rearrangement joins TRBV18 to TRBJ1-1, with 11 bases aligning to TRBD1. Trimming removed 1 base from V and 4 bases from J; junction bases left unmatched: 14. Germline V gene sequence: CDR1 KGHSH, CDR2 LQKENI. The CDR3 totals 19 residues. In nucleotides, the CDR3 is TGTGCCAGCTCACCACAAATGACTCGGACAGGGGGCATGGGCACTGAAGCTTTCTTT. It is translated as CASSPQMTRTGGMGTEAFF.

Only a few counts were recorded for this clone. In nucleotides, the CDR3 is TGCGCCAGCAGCCTCGGAGGGACTAGCGGGGGGGCAAGAGGTTGGGCAGATACGCAGTATTTT. Translating gives CASSLGGTSGGARGWADTQYF. This rearrangement joins TRBV4-1 to TRBJ2-3; 16 nucleotides agree with TRBD2. The CDR3 runs 21 residues. Germline trimming cut 4 bases from V and 4 bases from J; bases unmatched to any gene: 17. CDR1 and CDR2 from the germline V gene are MGHRA and YSYEKL.

The CDR3 DNA reads as TGTGCCAGCCGACCGGGACCCGGGTGGGGCACAGATACGCAGTATTTT. Its protein is CASRPGPGWGTDTQYF. The chain couples TRBV14 to TRBJ2-3; D is perhaps TRBD1 or TRBD2 (5 bases each). Trimming left V 8 bases short and J 1 base short, with 19 bases between. Per germline, CDR1 SGHDN and CDR2 FVKESK. The CDR3 length is 16 residues.

This clone was picked up a small number of times. V gene TRBV2 combines with J gene TRBJ2-7; 8 bases are a match to TRBD1. CDR1 and CDR2 from the germline V gene are SNHLY and FYNNEI. Trimming removed 9 bases from V and 7 bases from J; junction bases left unmatched: 11. The CDR3 spans 13 residues. This CDR3 reads CASRDRLSGEQYF. The CDR3 bases are TGTGCCAGTCGGGACAGGCTCTCCGGAGAGCAGTACTTC.

V and J are TRBV6-5 and TRBJ2-7; D unclear. The CDR3 consists of 15 residues. Trimming removed 0 bases at V and 1 base at J, with 10 bases between. Per the germline V gene, CDR1 is MNHEY and CDR2 is SVGAGI. The CDR3 reads CASSYSGRASYEQYF. CDR3 bases: TGTGCCAGCAGTTACTCTGGCCGGGCATCCTACGAGCAGTACTTC.

The chain uses TRBV7-3 and TRBJ2-2; D is tentatively TRBD1 or TRBD2 (6 bases each). V was shortened by 5 bases and J by 3 bases, with 13 bases between the two germline ends. Per germline, CDR1 SGHTA and CDR2 FQGTGA. The CDR3 extends over 15 amino acids. The CDR3 DNA reads as TGTGCCAGCAGCCAACTAGCAGGGGACACCGGGGAGCTGTTTTTT. It codes for CASSQLAGDTGELFF.

The chain uses TRBV6-6 and TRBJ1-1, with a tentative D call TRBD1 (6 bases). Germline V lookup: CDR1 MNHNY, CDR2 SVGAGI (reference sequence). V lost 2 bases and J 1 base, leaving 11 bases between the germline ends. The CDR3 is 15 residues long. Here the CDR3 DNA reads TGTGCCAGCAGTTACCCGAGGGGGGAGAACACTGAAGCTTTCTTT. Translation gives CASSYPRGENTEAFF.

The chain is built from TRBV4-2 and TRBJ1-1; no clear D. V lost 0 bases and J 2 bases, leaving 4 bases between the germline ends. The CDR3 length is 13 residues. Germline V gene lookup returns CDR1 LGHNA and CDR2 YNFKEQ. Here the CDR3 reads CASSQDVNTEAFF. The CDR3 nucleotides are TGTGCCAGCAGCCAAGATGTCAACACTGAAGCTTTCTTT.

J is TRBJ1-4 and V is TRBV9; TRBD1 is a possible D gene (6 bases). This CDR3 is built from 13 residues. CDR1 is SGDLS and CDR2 is YYNGEE in the germline V gene. V gave up 3 bases and J gave up 7 bases, with 10 bases separating them. This chain's CDR3 is CASSGTGFEKLFF. In DNA form, the CDR3 reads TGTGCCAGCAGCGGAACAGGGTTTGAAAAACTGTTTTTT.

J is TRBJ1-4 and V is TRBV10-2; the D is unclear. Germline assignment: CDR1 WSHSY and CDR2 SAAADI. The CDR3 is 14 residues long. Trimming took 0 bases from V and 8 from J, leaving 10 bases between them. DNA for the CDR3: TGCGCCAGCAGTGAGTCCGCCAATGGAGAAAAACTGTTTTTT. Amino acid sequence: CASSESANGEKLFF.

In this sample, this clone is medium-sized. The CDR3 DNA reads as TGTGCCAGCTCACCGCCTCCAGGGGTGCGGCTTTACAATGAGCAGTTCTTC. Its protein is CASSPPPGVRLYNEQFF. The J gene is TRBJ2-1, the V gene TRBV18; D possibly corresponds to TRBD1 (6 bases). Germline values: CDR1 KGHSH, CDR2 LQKENI. The CDR3 is 17 amino acids. V was shortened by 3 bases and J by 4 bases, with 19 bases between the two germline ends.

As for this clone: Other DNA sequences in the same sample also yield this CDR3. The chain is built from TRBV5-1 and TRBJ2-1; D possibly corresponds to TRBD1 (5 bases). Trimming removed 0 bases at V and 0 bases at J, with 10 bases between. This CDR3 comprises 16 residues. Germline lookup yields CDR1 SGHRS and CDR2 YFSETQ. As DNA, the CDR3 is TGCGCCAGCAGCTTGGGGGGCGGTAGCTCCTACAATGAGCAGTTCTTC. Translating gives CASSLGGGSSYNEQFF. The entire variable domain, with the rest obtained from reference TRBV5-1 and TRBJ2-1, is as follows: KAGVTQTPRYLIKTRGQQVTLSCSPISGHRSVSWYQQTPGQGLQFLFEYFSETQRNKGNFPGRFSGRQFSNSRSEMNVSTLELGDSALYLCASSLGGGSSYNEQFFGPGTRLTVL.

V is TRBV5-1 and J is TRBJ2-1; possible D gene TRBD2, 5 bases. Between the trimmed V and J ends, which lost 0 bases and 7 bases, there was a span of 11 bases. Germline lookup yields CDR1 SGHRS and CDR2 YFSETQ. The CDR3 is 14 residues long. The CDR3 loop reads CASSLGLQLNEQFF. CDR3 DNA: TGCGCCAGCAGCTTGGGACTACAGTTAAATGAGCAGTTCTTC.

CDR3 in DNA: TGTGCCTGGAGTCCGGGACAGAGTTTTCAAGCTTTCTTT. Protein product: CAWSPGQSFQAFF. The V and J genes are TRBV30 and TRBJ1-1, with 7 bases fitting TRBD1. This CDR3 is built from 13 residues. Germline-derived CDR1 and CDR2 are GTSNPN and SVGIG (reference sequence). J lost 9 bases, V lost 2 bases, and 9 bases had no gene match.

This chain connects TRBV9 to TRBJ2-1; D gene unclear. Trimming removed 2 bases at V and 2 bases at J, with 11 bases between. CDR3 size: 15 residues. Per the germline V gene, CDR1 is SGDLS and CDR2 is YYNGEE. In DNA, the CDR3 is TGTGCCAGCAGCGTGACTGCTAGGGCCTACAATGAGCAGTTCTTC. Translation: CASSVTARAYNEQFF.

The chain couples TRBV19 to TRBJ2-7; TRBD2 matches 12 bases. The CDR3 loop spans 15 amino acids. V dropped 6 bases and J dropped 2; count of bases not matched to a gene: 5. The V gene's germline CDR1 is LNHDA and CDR2 SQIVND (reference sequence). The CDR3 region has the DNA TGTGCCAGTAGGCTAGCGGGAGGGACCGCCTACGAGCAGTACTTC. This codes for CASRLAGGTAYEQYF.

This clone was observed a handful of times. Here the CDR3 reads CASSLGVNPADEQYF. The CDR3 DNA reads TGCGCCAGCAGCTTGGGCGTCAATCCCGCCGACGAGCAGTACTTC. The V gene is TRBV5-1, the J gene TRBJ2-7; D is undetermined. This CDR3 has 15 amino acids. The germline CDR1 and CDR2 sequences are SGHRS and YFSETQ. V lost 0 bases, J lost 5 bases, and 15 bases lay in between.

The chain couples TRBV5-5 to TRBJ2-3, with D perhaps matching TRBD2 (6 bases). V shed 4 bases and J shed 6 bases, with 24 bases lying between them. Germline-derived CDR1 and CDR2 are SGHKS and YYEKEE (reference sequence). The length of the CDR3 is 17 residues. The CDR3 DNA follows: TGTGCCAGCAGCCCCGGGGGAGGCGGGGTATCGAGGGATACGCAGTATTTT. Its translation: CASSPGGGGVSRDTQYF.

Here the CDR3 DNA reads TGTGCCAGCAGTTACTCCCCGGGCGTGGGCACTGAAGCTTTCTTT. As protein: CASSYSPGVGTEAFF. V usage is TRBV6-6 and J usage is TRBJ1-1; D remains ambiguous. The CDR3 extends over 15 amino acids. Between the trimmed V and J ends, which lost 0 bases and 4 bases, there was a span of 12 bases. Germline CDR1 reads MNHNY; CDR2 reads SVGAGI (reference sequence).

The chain couples TRBV10-1 to TRBJ2-7; D remains unclear. The CDR3 covers 13 residues. Trimming stripped 0 bases from V and 7 bases from J, with 10 bases between. CDR1 and CDR2 (germline): WNHNN, SYGVQD (reference sequence). The CDR3 DNA reads as TGCGCCAGCAGTGAGTCGGGATTTGGGGAGCAGTACTTC. Translation gives CASSESGFGEQYF.